Below, 13 T cell receptor beta chains from the same sample are listed, as sequenced in a study of blood T cell repertoires in COVID-19. This table comes from immunoSEQ multiplex PCR, and its TCRdb copy is limited to in-frame clones, with some not included. The sample yields under 200,000 clones, around 80% seen once. Source material: peripheral blood. These receptor sequences come from a woman in her seventies with COVID-19, enrolled during active disease.

This clone was seen only a few times. This sequence joins TRBV14 and TRBJ1-4; D not resolved. The CDR3 consists of 17 residues. V lost 1 base and J lost 3, with 15 bases in between. Germline CDR1 SGHDN, CDR2 FVKESK. The CDR3 DNA reads TGTGCCAGCAGCCAAGGCAAATTAGGAGGGCCTAATGAAAAACTGTTTTTT. This translates into CASSQGKLGGPNEKLFF.

This clone has at least ten counts. This chain joins TRBV3-1 (or the pseudogene TRBV3-2) and TRBJ2-1, with 10 nucleotides matching TRBD2. Trimming at V came to 4 bases and at J to 13 bases, leaving 10 bases not matched to a gene. The CDR3 is 14 residues long. The V gene's germline CDR1 is LGHDT and CDR2 YNNKEL (reference sequence). The CDR3 sequence: CASSPRRSGGSQFF. Here the CDR3 DNA reads TGTGCCAGCAGCCCCCGCCGTAGCGGGGGGTCTCAGTTCTTC.

The V gene is TRBV27, the J gene TRBJ1-2, with D tentatively TRBD1 (6 bases). The CDR3 covers 16 residues. The V end was cut by 5 bases, the J end by 0 bases, with 16 bases between. Germline loops: CDR1 MNHEY, CDR2 SMNVEV (reference sequence). Here the CDR3 reads CASSLLGAGSNYGYTF. The CDR3 DNA reads as TGTGCCAGCAGTCTCCTGGGGGCCGGTTCTAACTATGGCTACACCTTC.

The chain has TRBV19 and TRBJ1-4; 8 positions match TRBD1. The CDR3 spans 14 residues. J lost 8 bases, V lost 5 bases, and 7 bases had no gene match. Germline V gene data show CDR1 as LNHDA and CDR2 as SQIVND (reference sequence). DNA for the CDR3: TGTGCCAGTAGTTTCCGGACAGGGCTGGAAAAACTGTTTTTT. Its translation: CASSFRTGLEKLFF.

The chain is built from TRBV25-1 and TRBJ2-7; TRBD1 agrees at 10 bases. CDR1 MGHDK and CDR2 SYGVNS come from the germline V gene. The CDR3 is 13 amino acids. Losses at the gene ends were 6 bases for V and 7 bases for J; bases not matched to a gene: 6. For the CDR3, the DNA is TGTGCCAGCAGCCGACAGGGGGCGCGGGAGCAGTACTTC. Residues: CASSRQGAREQYF.

This chain uses TRBV6-1 with TRBJ1-1; unclear D gene. The length of the CDR3 is 15 residues. Germline loops: CDR1 MNHNS, CDR2 SASEGT. The V end was cut by 2 bases, the J end by 0 bases, with 10 bases between. Written as DNA, the CDR3 is TGTGCCAGCAGTGAAAGACCTAGAGTGAACACTGAAGCTTTCTTT. Residues: CASSERPRVNTEAFF.

The chain combines TRBV11-3 with TRBJ2-7; D remains ambiguous. CDR1 and CDR2 from the germline V gene are SGHNT and YENEEA. This CDR3 has 14 residues. The V gene lost 5 bases and the J gene lost 7 bases, with 18 bases spanning the gap. CDR3: CASSPTSWAREQYF. CDR3 DNA: TGTGCCAGCAGCCCCACAAGTTGGGCTCGGGAGCAGTACTTC.

The sample holds one count of this clone. The V and J genes are TRBV28 and TRBJ1-5; 7 bases match TRBD1. Germline V gene lookup returns CDR1 MDHEN and CDR2 SYDVKM. The CDR3 length is 16 residues. Germline trimming cut 5 bases from V and 1 base from J; bases unmatched to any gene: 8. CDR3 region: CASSKIQGQSNQPQHF. CDR3 coding DNA: TGTGCCAGCAGTAAAATACAGGGGCAGAGCAATCAGCCCCAGCATTTT.

The V and J genes are TRBV5-5 and TRBJ1-1; weak D call: TRBD1 (5 bases). The CDR3 contains 14 residues. CDR1 and CDR2 from the germline V gene are SGHKS and YYEKEE (reference sequence). V was clipped by 0 bases and J by 4 bases, with 10 bases between them. CDR3 nucleotide sequence: TGTGCCAGCAGCTTGGTCGGGGGGGGCACTGAAGCTTTCTTT. This codes for CASSLVGGGTEAFF.

V gene TRBV7-2 combines with J gene TRBJ1-1; perhaps TRBD1 as D (5 bases). The CDR3 spans 14 residues. With 0 bases removed from V and 4 bases from J, the gap between germline ends came to 9 bases. Germline-derived CDR1 and CDR2 are SGHTA and FQGNSA. Here the CDR3 reads CASSLALGATEAFF. CDR3 in DNA: TGTGCCAGCAGCTTAGCGCTTGGGGCCACTGAAGCTTTCTTT.

The chain links TRBV30 to TRBJ2-3, with D maybe TRBD1 (6 bases). The CDR3 extends over 13 amino acids. The V and J ends lost 4 bases and 6 bases respectively, with 14 bases between them. Germline values: CDR1 GTSNPN, CDR2 SVGIG (reference sequence). The CDR3 sequence is CAWTQGRFDTQYF. The DNA for the CDR3 is TGTGCCTGGACTCAGGGGCGGTTCGATACGCAGTATTTT.

The chain couples TRBV6-5 to TRBJ1-4; 8 bases are shared with TRBD1. The CDR3 is made up of 14 amino acids. Germline CDR1 reads MNHEY; CDR2 reads SVGAGI. Trimming cost V 5 bases and J 8 bases; bases outside gene matches: 7. The CDR3 DNA reads TGTGCCAGCAGTCAGGGGGCCAGGGGCGAAAAACTGTTTTTT. Amino acid sequence: CASSQGARGEKLFF.

The count of this clone is one. This chain links TRBV28 with TRBJ2-5, with a tentative D call TRBD2 (6 bases). The germline V gene has CDR1 MDHEN and CDR2 SYDVKM. The CDR3 totals 14 residues. V dropped 6 bases and J dropped 5 bases, with 16 bases sitting between them. The CDR3 reads CASRGLQRDETQYF. The CDR3 DNA reads TGTGCCAGCAGGGGACTCCAACGAGATGAGACCCAGTACTTC.